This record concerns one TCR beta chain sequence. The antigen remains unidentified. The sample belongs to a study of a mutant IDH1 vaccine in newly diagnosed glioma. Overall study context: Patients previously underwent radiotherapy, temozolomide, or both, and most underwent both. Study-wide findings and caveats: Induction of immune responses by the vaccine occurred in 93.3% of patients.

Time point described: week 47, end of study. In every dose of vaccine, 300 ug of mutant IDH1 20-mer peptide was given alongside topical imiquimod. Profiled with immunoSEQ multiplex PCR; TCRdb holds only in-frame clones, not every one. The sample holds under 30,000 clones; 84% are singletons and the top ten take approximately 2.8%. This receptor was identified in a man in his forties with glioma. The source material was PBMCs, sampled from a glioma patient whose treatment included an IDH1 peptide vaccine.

CDR3 sequence reads: CASRRQAYGYTF. The CDR3 DNA sequence: TGTGCCAGCAGGAGACAGGCCTATGGCTACACCTTC. V and J are TRBV28 and TRBJ1-2, with D possibly matching TRBD1 (6 bases). V was pared by 6 bases and J by 4 bases, with 9 bases between. CDR3 size: 12 residues. Germline lookup yields CDR1 MDHEN and CDR2 SYDVKM.